This T cell receptor beta chain was obtained from a study of somatic mutations in cytotoxic T cells in rheumatoid arthritis. The assay was immunoSEQ multiplex PCR, and TCRdb's table has in-frame clones only and misses some. The data contain about 20,000 clones, around four fifths of them seen just once; the ten biggest clones take up roughly 14%. Germline CDR1 is SEHNR and CDR2 is FQNEAQ (reference sequence). The CDR3 has 19 amino acids. V shed 5 bases, J shed 4 bases, and the junction held 18 bases outside the gene matches. The TCR originated in an adult with rheumatoid arthritis. The J gene is TRBJ2-3, the V gene TRBV7-9; TRBD1 matches at 10 bases. Material: CD8+ T cells sorted from blood. This CDR3 is CASSPRGGQGYRGADTQYF. CDR3 in DNA: TGTGCCAGCAGCCCCCGTGGGGGACAGGGGTACCGTGGGGCAGATACGCAGTATTTT.